The 29 T cell receptor beta chains in this list originate from one sample, sequenced in a study of shared clonotypes between healthy human individuals. The table came from immunoSEQ multiplex PCR; TCRdb's copy has only in-frame clones and leaves some out. The sample includes over a million clones, 65% to 75% of them seen just once. Sample: memory CD4+ T cells sorted from blood. Subset meaning: CD45RA-negative fraction. These TCRs come from a man between 18 and 29 years old in good health.

V is TRBV7-2 and J is TRBJ1-6; D is undetermined. This CDR3 contains 14 residues. The ends were cut back, 2 bases at V and 8 bases at J, with 10 bases in the middle. CDR1 is SGHTA and CDR2 is FQGNSA in the germline V gene. As DNA, the CDR3 is TGTGCCAGCAGCTTAAGGAGGAGAGATTCACCCCTCCACTTT. Encoded protein: CASSLRRRDSPLHF. The whole variable domain, remainder taken from reference TRBV7-2 and TRBJ1-6, is GAGVSQSPSNKVTEKGKDVELRCDPISGHTALYWYRQSLGQGLEFLIYFQGNSAPDKSGLPSDRFSAERTGGSVSTLTIQRTQQEDSAVYLCASSLRRRDSPLHFGNGTRLTVT.

The gene calls are TRBV6-1 and TRBJ2-2; D is unclear. This CDR3 has 13 residues. Germline V lookup: CDR1 MNHNS, CDR2 SASEGT. Trimming stripped 2 bases from V and 6 bases from J, with 7 bases between. CDR3 loop: CASSERSPGELFF. For the CDR3, the DNA is TGTGCCAGCAGTGAACGTTCCCCCGGGGAGCTGTTTTTT.

This chain connects TRBV4-3 to TRBJ2-1; 7 bases line up with TRBD2. Germline CDR1 reads LGHNA; CDR2 reads YSLEER. This CDR3 spans 14 amino acids. Germline trimming cut 0 bases from V and 10 bases from J; bases unmatched to any gene: 6. CDR3: CASSQDWTGGEQFF. DNA of the CDR3: TGCGCCAGCAGCCAAGACTGGACGGGAGGAGAGCAGTTCTTC.

The rearrangement uses TRBV10-1 and TRBJ2-3, with D unclear. The germline gives CDR1 WNHNN, CDR2 SYGVQD (reference sequence). V was cut by 3 bases and J by 1 base, with 8 bases left in between. The CDR3 runs to 14 residues. The CDR3 is CASSDSSGTDTQYF. The CDR3 DNA reads as TGCGCCAGCAGTGACTCGAGCGGCACAGATACGCAGTATTTT.

CDR3 sequence (DNA): TGTGCCAGCAGCTTAATTCAGTGGAATGAAGCTTTCTTT. Translated, it gives CASSLIQWNEAFF. The V gene is TRBV7-9, the J gene TRBJ1-1; D not certain. Germline V CDR1 and CDR2: SEHNR, FQNEAQ (reference sequence). Between the trimmed V and J ends, which lost 2 bases and 7 bases, there was a span of 11 bases. The CDR3 consists of 13 residues.

The rearrangement links TRBV4-3 to TRBJ2-7; D assignment may be TRBD1 or TRBD2 (5 bases each). From germline, CDR1 is LGHNA and CDR2 YSLEER. There are 15 residues in the CDR3. V was cut by 4 bases and J by 3 bases, with 16 bases left in between. The CDR3 region has the DNA TGCGCCAGCAGCCCCTTCACCGGGGACCTCTACGAGCAGTACTTC. Protein: CASSPFTGDLYEQYF.

The V and J genes are TRBV11-3 and TRBJ2-7, with 9 nucleotides matching TRBD1. The CDR3 runs 17 residues. Germline loops: CDR1 SGHNT, CDR2 YENEEA. V was clipped by 5 bases and J by 7 bases; unmatched bases: 18. This chain's CDR3 is CASSPPGTGSSSGEQYF. In DNA, the CDR3 is TGTGCCAGCAGCCCCCCCGGGACAGGGTCTTCCTCCGGGGAGCAGTACTTC.

The J gene is TRBJ1-2, the V gene TRBV14; no clear D. In germline, CDR1 is SGHDN, CDR2 FVKESK. This CDR3 has 13 residues. Trimming cost V 4 bases and J 10 bases, with 16 bases left between them. The CDR3 is CASSPSRLGSYTF. Written as DNA, the CDR3 is TGTGCCAGCAGCCCCTCAAGACTCGGTTCCTACACCTTC.

The rearrangement links TRBV7-9 to TRBJ2-3; 9 bases line up with TRBD1. CDR1 is SEHNR, CDR2 FQNEAQ, per germline (reference sequence). Germline trimming cut 1 base from V and 7 bases from J; bases unmatched to any gene: 9. The CDR3 spans 16 residues. The CDR3 protein is CASSLEPGTGKNTQYF. CDR3 nucleotides: TGTGCCAGCAGCTTAGAACCCGGGACAGGGAAAAATACGCAGTATTTT. Complete variable domain (other parts from reference TRBV7-9 and TRBJ2-3): DTGVSQNPRHKITKRGQNVTFRCDPISEHNRLYWYRQTLGQGPEFLTYFQNEAQLEKSRLLSDRFSAERPKGSFSTLEIQRTEQGDSAMYLCASSLEPGTGKNTQYFGPGTRLTVL.

This chain joins TRBV6-5 and TRBJ1-5, with D unresolved. Trimming removed 6 bases from V and 5 bases from J, with 11 bases in between. The CDR3 is 13 residues long. Germline values: CDR1 MNHEY, CDR2 SVGAGI. The CDR3 loop is CASRALLDQPQHF. The CDR3, as DNA: TGTGCCAGCAGGGCTTTGTTGGATCAGCCCCAGCATTTT.

This chain links TRBV6-5 with TRBJ2-3, with D maybe TRBD2 (6 bases). This CDR3 has 15 residues. CDR1 is MNHEY and CDR2 is SVGAGI in the germline V gene. V lost 8 bases, J lost 1 base, and 16 bases lay in between. This CDR3 is CASASSGVRTDTQYF. The CDR3 DNA reads as TGTGCCAGCGCCTCCTCGGGGGTTCGCACAGATACGCAGTATTTT.

The V gene is TRBV7-8, the J gene TRBJ2-1, with 12 bases lining up with TRBD2. This CDR3 spans 16 amino acids. The germline gives CDR1 SGHVS, CDR2 FQNEAQ. V dropped 1 base and J dropped 10; count of bases not matched to a gene: 8. The CDR3 DNA sequence: TGTGCCAGCAGCTTAGAGACTAGCGGGAGAGGGAGGGAGCAGTTCTTC. The encoded protein is CASSLETSGRGREQFF.

This clone was seen only once. The V call is TRBV6-5, the J call TRBJ2-3; no reliable D call. The germline CDR1 and CDR2 sequences are MNHEY and SVGAGI. V lost 4 bases to trimming and J lost 0 bases, with 8 bases between them. The CDR3 is made up of 14 amino acids. The CDR3 loop reads CASSFTQSTDTQYF. The CDR3 DNA reads as TGTGCCAGCAGTTTCACCCAGAGCACAGATACGCAGTATTTT.

This clone was seen a handful of times. The rearrangement links TRBV7-9 to TRBJ2-1; possible D gene TRBD2, 6 bases. CDR1 is SEHNR and CDR2 is FQNEAQ in the germline V gene (reference sequence). CDR3 size: 12 residues. V lost 8 bases and J 6 bases, leaving 11 bases between the germline ends. CDR3 sequence (DNA): TGTGCCAGCGAGCGGAGGGGCAATGAGCAGTTCTTC. This gives the protein CASERRGNEQFF.

The J gene is TRBJ1-2, the V gene TRBV2, with a possible D match to TRBD1 (5 bases). V was cut by 8 bases and J by 0 bases, with 16 bases left in between. The CDR3 is 15 residues long. Germline CDR1 is SNHLY and CDR2 is FYNNEI. CDR3 nucleotide sequence: TGTGCCAGCTTCCGCGAGGGGCAATCTAACTATGGCTACACCTTC. This translates into CASFREGQSNYGYTF.

V is TRBV5-4 and J is TRBJ2-1; 10 bases align to TRBD1. The CDR3 extends over 14 amino acids. J was trimmed by 9 bases and V by 0 bases; bases with no gene match: 3. From germline, CDR1 is SGHNT and CDR2 YYREEE (reference sequence). CDR3: CASSLGTGGREQFF. DNA for the CDR3: TGTGCCAGCAGCTTGGGGACAGGGGGTCGTGAGCAGTTCTTC.

V usage is TRBV7-2 and J usage is TRBJ2-7; 9 bases line up with TRBD2. Germline V gene lookup returns CDR1 SGHTA and CDR2 FQGNSA. The CDR3 runs 15 residues. With 1 base clipped from V and 3 bases from J, the junction kept 4 bases outside the gene matches. The CDR3: CASSLEGSGSYEQYF. CDR3 DNA sequence: TGTGCCAGCAGCTTAGAAGGTAGCGGGAGCTACGAGCAGTACTTC.

This clone is a singleton in its sample. V gene TRBV7-3 combines with J gene TRBJ2-1, with 9 bases matching TRBD2. CDR3 length equals 14 residues. The V segment lost 5 bases and the J segment 6 bases; nucleotides outside the gene matches: 5. Germline CDR1 SGHTA, CDR2 FQGTGA. CDR3 loop: CASSTLAGTNEQFF. CDR3 coding DNA: TGTGCCAGCAGCACTCTAGCGGGGACCAATGAGCAGTTCTTC.

Comments on this clone: The same CDR3 also results from other DNA sequences found in this sample. The chain joins TRBV2 to TRBJ1-5; D may be TRBD1 (6 bases). Per the germline V gene, CDR1 is SNHLY and CDR2 is FYNNEI. This CDR3 spans 13 amino acids. With 9 bases removed from V and 1 base from J, the gap between germline ends came to 10 bases. The CDR3 loop reads CASNRESNQPQHF. The CDR3 nucleotides read TGTGCCAGTAACAGGGAGAGCAATCAGCCCCAGCATTTT.

J is TRBJ2-7 and V is TRBV7-2, with D possibly matching TRBD2 (6 bases). This CDR3 region has 16 residues. The V gene's germline CDR1 is SGHTA and CDR2 FQGNSA. The V end lost 0 bases, the J end lost 2 bases, and 14 bases lay between the germline ends. The CDR3 spells CASSLAGGDPAYEQYF. CDR3 DNA: TGTGCCAGCAGCTTAGCAGGCGGGGACCCCGCCTACGAGCAGTACTTC.

The chain employs TRBV18 and TRBJ2-2, with TRBD1 matching 8 bases. There are 16 residues in the CDR3. Germline V gene lookup returns CDR1 KGHSH and CDR2 LQKENI. Trimming removed 0 bases from V and 5 bases from J; junction bases left unmatched: 5. This CDR3 is CASSPPQGASTGELFF. In DNA, the CDR3 is TGTGCCAGCTCACCACCGCAGGGGGCGAGTACCGGGGAGCTGTTTTTT. The variable domain in full, completed from reference TRBV18 and TRBJ2-2, reads NAGVMQNPRHLVRRRGQEARLRCSPMKGHSHVYWYRQLPEEGLKFMVYLQKENIIDESGMPKERFSAEFPKEGPSILRIQQVVRGDSAAYFCASSPPQGASTGELFFGEGSRLTVL.

A few counts support this clone. The chain combines TRBV30 with TRBJ2-7; a weak D match, TRBD1 (7 bases). The CDR3 is 15 amino acids. CDR1 is GTSNPN and CDR2 is SVGIG in the germline V gene (reference sequence). Trimming took 2 bases from V and 3 from J, leaving 17 bases between them. CDR3 protein: CAWSLRGGGRYEQYF. The CDR3 nucleotides read TGTGCCTGGAGTCTTCGAGGAGGGGGCCGCTACGAGCAGTACTTC.

This clone was detected many times. The genes are TRBV9 and TRBJ2-2; D may be TRBD1 (5 bases). Germline V CDR1 and CDR2: SGDLS, YYNGEE. The CDR3 is 14 residues long. Deletions cut 2 bases from V and 7 bases from J, with 12 bases between. CDR3 amino acids: CASSVEEQGGELFF. In nucleotides, the CDR3 is TGTGCCAGCAGCGTCGAAGAGCAGGGCGGGGAGCTGTTTTTT. The variable domain in full, with the rest retrieved from reference TRBV9 and TRBJ2-2, is DSGVTQTPKHLITATGQRVTLRCSPRSGDLSVYWYQQSLDQGLQFLIQYYNGEERAKGNILERFSAQQFPDLHSELNLSSLELGDSALYFCASSVEEQGGELFFGEGSRLTVL.

The rearrangement uses TRBV18 and TRBJ2-7, with TRBD2 identical over 9 bases. V shed 8 bases and J 0 bases; nucleotides not matched to a gene: 5. Germline CDR1 is KGHSH and CDR2 is LQKENI. This CDR3 comprises 14 residues. CDR3 bases: TGTGCCAGCGCCAGGACTAGCGTCTCCTACGAGCAGTACTTC. As protein: CASARTSVSYEQYF. The variable domain in full, with the rest retrieved from reference TRBV18 and TRBJ2-7, is NAGVMQNPRHLVRRRGQEARLRCSPMKGHSHVYWYRQLPEEGLKFMVYLQKENIIDESGMPKERFSAEFPKEGPSILRIQQVVRGDSAAYFCASARTSVSYEQYFGPGTRLTVT.

The J gene is TRBJ2-2, the V gene TRBV5-1, with TRBD1 as a possible D gene (5 bases). The CDR3 is 16 residues long. Germline lookup yields CDR1 SGHRS and CDR2 YFSETQ. Trimming removed 5 bases at V and 6 bases at J, with 20 bases between. The CDR3 region is CASSFNSQAVPGELFF. The DNA for the CDR3 is TGCGCCAGCAGTTTTAACTCACAGGCCGTCCCCGGGGAGCTGTTTTTT.

Comment on this clone: Germline is not matched at one junction end, which may reflect a read error. The rearrangement links TRBV30 to TRBJ2-3, with TRBD2 matching over 7 bases. The CDR3 length is 14 residues. Germline V gene lookup returns CDR1 GTSNPN and CDR2 SVGIG (reference sequence). The CDR3 sequence: CAWSPAGTTDMQYF. DNA of the CDR3: TGTGCCTGGAGTCCAGCGGGGACCACAGATATGCAGTATTTT.

The rearrangement joins TRBV28 to TRBJ2-1, with D possibly being TRBD1 or TRBD2 (5 bases each). The CDR3 runs 14 residues. The V and J ends lost 5 bases and 2 bases respectively, with 10 bases between them. Germline V gene data show CDR1 as MDHEN and CDR2 as SYDVKM. CDR3 residues: CASSAGTAYNEQFF. Written as DNA, the CDR3 is TGTGCCAGCAGTGCCGGGACCGCCTACAATGAGCAGTTCTTC.

This chain uses TRBV6-5 with TRBJ1-6, with a weak D call TRBD1 (5 bases). V was shortened by 0 bases and J by 7 bases, with 13 bases between the two germline ends. The CDR3 length is 16 residues. Germline V CDR1 and CDR2: MNHEY, SVGAGI. CDR3 coding DNA: TGTGCCAGCAGTTACTCGTTTTCAGGGAAAAATTCACCCCTCCACTTT. Translated, it gives CASSYSFSGKNSPLHF.

CDR3 bases: TGTGCCAGCAGCCCAAGAGGGGGACAGGGGTGGATTGCAGATACGCAGTATTTT. Amino acids: CASSPRGGQGWIADTQYF. This chain uses TRBV5-4 with TRBJ2-3; 10 bases agree with TRBD1. CDR1 and CDR2 from the germline V gene are SGHNT and YYREEE (reference sequence). V was pared by 4 bases and J by 4 bases, with 15 bases of the junction left unmatched. CDR3 length: 18 amino acids.